This T cell receptor (beta chain) was sequenced for a study of CD8+CD57+ T cells in acquired aplastic anemia. Patients sequenced had flow cytometry evidence of CD8+CD57+ cell expansion. The TCR beta profiling, which covered VDJ combination and CDR3 sequence, was carried out using genomic DNA as the template. TCRdb processed the reads anew with MiXCR; each CDR3 protein has one entry. The sample includes 150,000 or so distinct CDR3 sequences, about 48% of them seen just once. The sequencing input was sorted CD4+, CD8+, or CD8+CD57+ T cells (not recorded which) from PBMCs. The receptor comes from a human donor with aplastic anemia.

CDR3 bases: TGTGCCAGCAGCCACCGGGACTACCCCAACAATGAGCAGTTCTTC. This translates into CASSHRDYPNNEQFF. The chain employs TRBV5-6 and TRBJ2-1, with TRBD2 identical over 7 bases. The CDR3 consists of 15 residues. The junction had 9 bases not matched to a gene; V was cut back by 4 bases and J by 5 bases. Germline loops: CDR1 SGHDT, CDR2 YYEEEE.